A selection of T cell receptor beta chains follows, all from one sample in a study of CD8 T cells in ankylosing spondylitis. TCRdb re-analysed the 5' RACE reads in MiXCR, keeping a single row per CDR3 protein. The table records roughly 440,000 distinct CDR3 sequences, 15% to 20% of them present only once. Material: blood, either unsorted or a sorted T cell fraction (not recorded which). The receptors were gathered from a male donor with ankylosing spondylitis. Each CDR3 is given with its conserved first and last residue. A D gene is named only where the DNA matches it firmly. Only some rows state a clone size, as once, few, many or a class for expanded clones.

CDR3 DNA: TGCGCCAGCAGCTTGGTCTCGCAGGGGAACACCGGGGAGCTGTTTTTT
CDR3 protein: CASSLVSQGNTGELFF
D gene: .
clone size: few
V gene: TRBV5-1
J gene: TRBJ2-2

CDR3 DNA: TGTGCCAGCAGCGCCAACGGGGCTACCAATACGCAGTATTTT
CDR3 protein: CASSANGATNTQYF
D gene: .
clone size: few
V gene: TRBV7-9
J gene: TRBJ2-3

CDR3 DNA: TGTGCCAGCAGCTTAGTGAGGAGGGGGGGGTCCGGGGAGCTGTTTTTT
CDR3 protein: CASSLVRRGGSGELFF
D gene: .
clone size: .
V gene: TRBV7-2
J gene: TRBJ2-2

CDR3 DNA: TGTGCCAGCAGGCGTATAATGAACACTGAAGCTTTCTTT
CDR3 protein: CASRRIMNTEAFF
D gene: .
clone size: few
V gene: TRBV6-1
J gene: TRBJ1-1

CDR3 DNA: TGTGCCAGCAGCATTCAAGCGGGGGCTGGCTACAATGAGCAGTTCTTC
CDR3 protein: CASSIQAGAGYNEQFF
D gene: TRBD2
clone size: few
V gene: TRBV11-2
J gene: TRBJ2-1

CDR3 DNA: TGTGCCAGCAGCCAGGACTCGGGGCGAGATACGCAGTATTTT
CDR3 protein: CASSQDSGRDTQYF
D gene: .
clone size: .
V gene: TRBV7-2
J gene: TRBJ2-3

CDR3 DNA: TGTGCCAGCAGCCTACAGGGGGGCACTAACTATGGCTACACCTTC
CDR3 protein: CASSLQGGTNYGYTF
D gene: TRBD1
clone size: .
V gene: TRBV7-2
J gene: TRBJ1-2

CDR3 DNA: TGCAGTGCTAGAGGGGTACTCAGCACAGATACGCAGTATTTT
CDR3 protein: CSARGVLSTDTQYF
D gene: .
clone size: many
V gene: TRBV20-1
J gene: TRBJ2-3

CDR3 DNA: TGTGCCAGCAGTACCCCCAGGGCGGACGTATACAATGAGCAGTTCTTC
CDR3 protein: CASSTPRADVYNEQFF
D gene: .
clone size: many
V gene: TRBV28
J gene: TRBJ2-1

CDR3 DNA: TGTGCCAGCAGCAAACCCGGACTAGCGGGGAGTACCGGGGAGCTGTTTTTT
CDR3 protein: CASSKPGLAGSTGELFF
D gene: TRBD2
clone size: few
V gene: TRBV12-3/TRBV12-4
J gene: TRBJ2-2

CDR3 DNA: TGTGCCAGCAGCACTCGGGTGGCAAGTGAAGCTTTCTTT
CDR3 protein: CASSTRVASEAFF
D gene: .
clone size: .
V gene: TRBV12-3/TRBV12-4
J gene: TRBJ1-1

CDR3 DNA: TGTGCCAGCAGCTCCCCGGGACTAGCGGGGGTCAAAGATCGAGAGCAGTTCTTC
CDR3 protein: CASSSPGLAGVKDREQFF
D gene: TRBD2
clone size: .
V gene: TRBV11-1
J gene: TRBJ2-1

CDR3 DNA: TGCGCCAGCAGCCCTAGGACTAGCGGGGGGCAAGTGGGAGATACGCAGTATTTT
CDR3 protein: CASSPRTSGGQVGDTQYF
D gene: TRBD2
clone size: few
V gene: TRBV5-1
J gene: TRBJ2-3

CDR3 DNA: TGTGCCAGCAGTTACAGCGGGAGGGCCGACTACGAGCAGTACTTC
CDR3 protein: CASSYSGRADYEQYF
D gene: TRBD2
clone size: few
V gene: TRBV6-2/TRBV6-3
J gene: TRBJ2-7

CDR3 DNA: TGTGCCAGCAGTGAACGACAGGATCAGCCCCAGCATTTT
CDR3 protein: CASSERQDQPQHF
D gene: .
clone size: .
V gene: TRBV6-1
J gene: TRBJ1-5

CDR3 DNA: TGCAGCGGTGAAACGACAGGGCAGTTCTTC
CDR3 protein: CSGETTGQFF
D gene: .
clone size: few
V gene: TRBV29-1
J gene: TRBJ2-1

CDR3 DNA: TGTGCCAGCAGTGAAAGTTCCCAGGGCTACAATGAGCAGTTCTTC
CDR3 protein: CASSESSQGYNEQFF
D gene: .
clone size: few
V gene: TRBV2
J gene: TRBJ2-1

CDR3 DNA: TGTGCCAGCAGTTACTCGGGACTAGCGGACTACAATGAGCAGTTCTTC
CDR3 protein: CASSYSGLADYNEQFF
D gene: TRBD2
clone size: few
V gene: TRBV6-5
J gene: TRBJ2-1

CDR3 DNA: TGTGCCAGCAGCCAAGTACGGGCAAATGAGCAGTTCTTC
CDR3 protein: CASSQVRANEQFF
D gene: .
clone size: few
V gene: TRBV4-2
J gene: TRBJ2-1

CDR3 DNA: TGTGCCAGCAGCCCCGTTTCCTTAGGGAATTCACCCCTCCACTTT
CDR3 protein: CASSPVSLGNSPLHF
D gene: .
clone size: few
V gene: TRBV12-3/TRBV12-4
J gene: TRBJ1-6

CDR3 DNA: TGCAGCGTTGCCGTCCCGGGGAGGTACAATGAGCAGTTCTTC
CDR3 protein: CSVAVPGRYNEQFF
D gene: .
clone size: many
V gene: TRBV29-1
J gene: TRBJ2-1

CDR3 DNA: TGCAGTGCCAAGACAGGGATAAATGGCTACACCTTC
CDR3 protein: CSAKTGINGYTF
D gene: TRBD1
clone size: few
V gene: TRBV20-1
J gene: TRBJ1-2

CDR3 DNA: TGTGCCAGCAGCTTTGAACTAGCGGGAGACTACGAGCAGTACTTC
CDR3 protein: CASSFELAGDYEQYF
D gene: TRBD2
clone size: .
V gene: TRBV7-6
J gene: TRBJ2-7

CDR3 DNA: TGTGCCAGCAGTTTAGGGCTAGCGGGGGCTACCGGGGAGCTGTTTTTT
CDR3 protein: CASSLGLAGATGELFF
D gene: TRBD2
clone size: few
V gene: TRBV12-3/TRBV12-4
J gene: TRBJ2-2

CDR3 DNA: TGTGCCAGCAGCTCGGGACTAGCGGGAGCAGGCGGTCAGTTCTTC
CDR3 protein: CASSSGLAGAGGQFF
D gene: TRBD2
clone size: .
V gene: TRBV7-2
J gene: TRBJ2-1

CDR3 DNA: TGTGCCAGCTCACCGCTGGCAGGGGGGCGCACAGATACGCAGTATTTT
CDR3 protein: CASSPLAGGRTDTQYF
D gene: .
clone size: few
V gene: TRBV18
J gene: TRBJ2-3

CDR3 DNA: TGTGCCAGCAGCGCCGCCCCCGGGACAGGGAGCGCCGAGCAGTACTTC
CDR3 protein: CASSAAPGTGSAEQYF
D gene: TRBD1
clone size: once
V gene: TRBV7-8
J gene: TRBJ2-7

CDR3 DNA: TGCAGCGTTGTTTGGCCTCTGAACACTGAAGCTTTCTTT
CDR3 protein: CSVVWPLNTEAFF
D gene: .
clone size: many
V gene: TRBV29-1
J gene: TRBJ1-1

CDR3 DNA: TGTGCCACCAGCAGAAAGGGGGGACAGAGCTACAATGAGCAGTTCTTC
CDR3 protein: CATSRKGGQSYNEQFF
D gene: .
clone size: few
V gene: TRBV15
J gene: TRBJ2-1

CDR3 DNA: TGTGCCACCAGTGTAGGGACAAGTCAAGAGACCCAGTACTTC
CDR3 protein: CATSVGTSQETQYF
D gene: .
clone size: .
V gene: TRBV24-1
J gene: TRBJ2-5

CDR3 DNA: TGTGCCAGCAGCTTATACTCCACTAGCGGCCAAGAGACCCAGTACTTC
CDR3 protein: CASSLYSTSGQETQYF
D gene: TRBD2
clone size: .
V gene: TRBV7-2
J gene: TRBJ2-5

CDR3 DNA: TGTGCCAGCAGTCCCGCGGGGCGGTCACAAGAGACCCAGTACTTC
CDR3 protein: CASSPAGRSQETQYF
D gene: .
clone size: .
V gene: TRBV3-1
J gene: TRBJ2-5

CDR3 DNA: TGCGCCAGCAGCCAAGATCACGCAGCAACTAATGAAAAACTGTTTTTT
CDR3 protein: CASSQDHAATNEKLFF
D gene: .
clone size: few
V gene: TRBV4-1
J gene: TRBJ1-4

CDR3 DNA: TGTGCCAGCAGCGCGACAGGGACTATGGCTGGCTATGGCTACACCTTC
CDR3 protein: CASSATGTMAGYGYTF
D gene: TRBD1
clone size: .
V gene: TRBV9
J gene: TRBJ1-2

CDR3 DNA: TGTGCCAGCAGCTTAACGGGACTAGCGGACTACGAGCAGTACTTC
CDR3 protein: CASSLTGLADYEQYF
D gene: TRBD2
clone size: .
V gene: TRBV7-2
J gene: TRBJ2-7

CDR3 DNA: TGTGCCAGCAGCCAACTAGCGGGAGTATACACAGATACGCAGTATTTT
CDR3 protein: CASSQLAGVYTDTQYF
D gene: TRBD2
clone size: .
V gene: TRBV7-2
J gene: TRBJ2-3

CDR3 DNA: TGTGCCAGCAGCCGGACAGGGACCGAGCAGTACTTC
CDR3 protein: CASSRTGTEQYF
D gene: TRBD1
clone size: .
V gene: TRBV28
J gene: TRBJ2-7

CDR3 DNA: TGTGCCAGCAGTACCAAACAGGGATATGAGCAGTTCTTC
CDR3 protein: CASSTKQGYEQFF
D gene: .
clone size: many
V gene: TRBV6-1
J gene: TRBJ2-1

CDR3 DNA: TGTGCCAGCAGTTCGAACCCCTCTGAAGCTTTCTTT
CDR3 protein: CASSSNPSEAFF
D gene: .
clone size: .
V gene: TRBV28
J gene: TRBJ1-1

CDR3 DNA: TGTGCCAGCAGTTACAAGGGACAGGGGTCCTACGAGCAGTACTTC
CDR3 protein: CASSYKGQGSYEQYF
D gene: TRBD1
clone size: few
V gene: TRBV6-2/TRBV6-3
J gene: TRBJ2-7

CDR3 DNA: TGTGCCAGCAGCTTTCAACTAGCGGCCTCCTACGAGCAGTACTTC
CDR3 protein: CASSFQLAASYEQYF
D gene: TRBD2
clone size: many
V gene: TRBV7-2
J gene: TRBJ2-7